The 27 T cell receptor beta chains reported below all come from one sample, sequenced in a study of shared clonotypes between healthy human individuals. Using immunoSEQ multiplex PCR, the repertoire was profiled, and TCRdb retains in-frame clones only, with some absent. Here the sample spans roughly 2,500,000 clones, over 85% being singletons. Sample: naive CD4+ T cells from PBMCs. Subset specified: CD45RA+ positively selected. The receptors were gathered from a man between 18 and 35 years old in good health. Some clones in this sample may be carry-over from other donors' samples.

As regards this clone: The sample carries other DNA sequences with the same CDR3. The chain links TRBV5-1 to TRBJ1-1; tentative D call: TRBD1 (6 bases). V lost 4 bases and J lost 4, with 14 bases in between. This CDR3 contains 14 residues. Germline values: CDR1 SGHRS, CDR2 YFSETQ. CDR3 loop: CASSIQGGSTEAFF. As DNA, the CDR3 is TGCGCCAGCAGCATACAGGGTGGGAGCACTGAAGCTTTCTTT.

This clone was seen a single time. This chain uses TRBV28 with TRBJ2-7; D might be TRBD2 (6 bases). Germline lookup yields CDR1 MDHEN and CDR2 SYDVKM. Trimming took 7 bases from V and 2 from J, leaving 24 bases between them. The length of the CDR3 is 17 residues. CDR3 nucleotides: TGTGCCAGCATCTCTGGGGGAGCGGGCTTGGGTCCCTACGAGCAGTACTTC. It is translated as CASISGGAGLGPYEQYF.

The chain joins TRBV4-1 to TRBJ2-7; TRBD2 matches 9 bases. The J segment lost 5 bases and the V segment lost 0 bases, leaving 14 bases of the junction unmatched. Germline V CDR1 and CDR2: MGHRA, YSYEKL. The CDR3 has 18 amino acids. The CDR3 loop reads CASSQDRGGRAGSNEQYF. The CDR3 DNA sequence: TGCGCCAGCAGCCAAGATCGGGGCGGGAGGGCCGGGTCGAACGAGCAGTACTTC.

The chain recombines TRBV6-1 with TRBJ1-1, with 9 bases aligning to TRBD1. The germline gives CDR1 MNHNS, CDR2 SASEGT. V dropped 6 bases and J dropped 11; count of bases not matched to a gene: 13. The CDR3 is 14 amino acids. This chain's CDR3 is CASSGDRVIISAFF. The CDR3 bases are TGTGCCAGCAGCGGGGACAGGGTAATAATTTCGGCTTTCTTT.

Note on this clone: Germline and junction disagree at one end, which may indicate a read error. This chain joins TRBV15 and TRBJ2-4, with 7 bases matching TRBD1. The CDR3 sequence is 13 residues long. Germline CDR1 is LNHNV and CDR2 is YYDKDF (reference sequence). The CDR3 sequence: CATTRGGQNIQYF. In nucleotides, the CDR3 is TGTGCCACCACCAGAGGGGGCCAAAACATTCAGTACTTC.

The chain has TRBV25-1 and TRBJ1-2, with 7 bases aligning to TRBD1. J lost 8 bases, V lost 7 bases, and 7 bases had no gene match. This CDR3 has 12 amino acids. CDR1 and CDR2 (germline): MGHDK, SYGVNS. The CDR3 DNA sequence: TGTGCCAGCACTCCCCAGGGGGGCGGCTACACCTTC. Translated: CASTPQGGGYTF.

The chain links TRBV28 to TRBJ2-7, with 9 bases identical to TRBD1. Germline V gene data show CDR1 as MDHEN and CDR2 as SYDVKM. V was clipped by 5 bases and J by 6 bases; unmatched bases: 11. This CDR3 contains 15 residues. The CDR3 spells CASSATRTGVREQYF. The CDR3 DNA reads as TGTGCCAGCAGTGCCACAAGGACAGGGGTCCGCGAGCAGTACTTC.

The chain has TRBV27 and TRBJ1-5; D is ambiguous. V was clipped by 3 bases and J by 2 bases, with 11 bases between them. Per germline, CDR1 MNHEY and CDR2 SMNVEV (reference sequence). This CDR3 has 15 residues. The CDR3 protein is CASSFSPRGNQPQHF. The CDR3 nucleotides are TGTGCCAGCAGTTTCTCGCCAAGGGGCAATCAGCCCCAGCATTTT.

CDR3 sequence reads: CASSPLITDTQYF. CDR3 nucleotide sequence: TGTGCCAGCAGCCCTTTGATCACAGATACGCAGTATTTT. J is TRBJ2-3 and V is TRBV9; D is unresolved. The V gene lost 4 bases and the J gene lost 2 bases, with 8 bases spanning the gap. The germline gives CDR1 SGDLS, CDR2 YYNGEE. The CDR3 runs to 13 residues.

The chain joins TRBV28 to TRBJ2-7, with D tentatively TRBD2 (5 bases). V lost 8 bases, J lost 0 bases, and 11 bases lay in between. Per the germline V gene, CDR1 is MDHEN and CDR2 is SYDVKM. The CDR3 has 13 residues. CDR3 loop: CASETISSYEQYF. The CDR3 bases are TGTGCCAGCGAGACTATAAGCTCCTACGAGCAGTACTTC.

DNA of the CDR3: TGTGCCACCGGAGCGGGGGCCACAGATACGCAGTATTTT. Translated, it gives CATGAGATDTQYF. The genes are TRBV9 and TRBJ2-3; 8 bases line up with TRBD2. Germline V gene sequence: CDR1 SGDLS, CDR2 YYNGEE. The CDR3 sequence is 13 residues long. V lost 9 bases, J lost 2 bases, and 5 bases stayed unmatched. The whole variable domain, remainder taken from reference TRBV9 and TRBJ2-3, is DSGVTQTPKHLITATGQRVTLRCSPRSGDLSVYWYQQSLDQGLQFLIQYYNGEERAKGNILERFSAQQFPDLHSELNLSSLELGDSALYFCATGAGATDTQYFGPGTRLTVL.

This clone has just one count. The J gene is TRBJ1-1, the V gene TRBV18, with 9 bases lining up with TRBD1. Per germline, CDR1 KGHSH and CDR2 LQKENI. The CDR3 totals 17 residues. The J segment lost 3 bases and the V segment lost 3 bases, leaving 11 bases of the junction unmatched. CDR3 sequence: CASSPPGTGIRDTEAFF. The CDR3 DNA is TGTGCCAGCTCACCCCCCGGGACAGGGATTCGGGACACTGAAGCTTTCTTT.

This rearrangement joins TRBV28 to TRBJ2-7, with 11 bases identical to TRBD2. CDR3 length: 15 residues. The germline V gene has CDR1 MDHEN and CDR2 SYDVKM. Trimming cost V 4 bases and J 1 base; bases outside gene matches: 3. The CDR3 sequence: CASSSGLAGSYEQYF. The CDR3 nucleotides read TGTGCCAGCAGTTCCGGACTAGCGGGTTCCTACGAGCAGTACTTC.

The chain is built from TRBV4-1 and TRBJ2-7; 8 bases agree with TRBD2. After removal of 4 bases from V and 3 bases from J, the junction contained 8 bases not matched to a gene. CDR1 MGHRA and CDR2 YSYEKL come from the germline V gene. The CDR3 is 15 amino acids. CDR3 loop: CASSRTEREIYEQYF. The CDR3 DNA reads TGCGCCAGCAGCCGGACCGAGCGGGAGATCTACGAGCAGTACTTC.

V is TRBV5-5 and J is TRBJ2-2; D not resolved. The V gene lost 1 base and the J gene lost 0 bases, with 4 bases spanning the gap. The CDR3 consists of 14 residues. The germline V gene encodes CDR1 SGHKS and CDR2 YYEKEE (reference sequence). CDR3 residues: CASSLTANTGELFF. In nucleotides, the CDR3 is TGTGCCAGCAGCTTGACGGCGAACACCGGGGAGCTGTTTTTT.

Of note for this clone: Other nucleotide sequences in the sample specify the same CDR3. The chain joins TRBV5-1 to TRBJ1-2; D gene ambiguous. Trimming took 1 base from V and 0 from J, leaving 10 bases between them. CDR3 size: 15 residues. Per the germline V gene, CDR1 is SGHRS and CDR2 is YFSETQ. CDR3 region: CASSLLPAANYGYTF. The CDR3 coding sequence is TGCGCCAGCAGCTTGCTGCCAGCAGCTAACTATGGCTACACCTTC.

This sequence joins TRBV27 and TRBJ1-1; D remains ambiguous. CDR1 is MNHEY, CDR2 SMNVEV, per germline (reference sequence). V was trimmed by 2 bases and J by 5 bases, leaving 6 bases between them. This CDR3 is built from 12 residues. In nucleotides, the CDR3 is TGTGCCAGCAGTTTAAAGGGAACTGAAGCTTTCTTT. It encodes CASSLKGTEAFF.

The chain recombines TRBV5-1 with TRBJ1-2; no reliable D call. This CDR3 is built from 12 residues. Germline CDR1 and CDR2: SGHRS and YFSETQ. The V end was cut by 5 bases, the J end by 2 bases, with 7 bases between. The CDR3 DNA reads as TGCGCCAGCAGTCGGCAGAACTATGGCTACACCTTC. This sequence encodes CASSRQNYGYTF.

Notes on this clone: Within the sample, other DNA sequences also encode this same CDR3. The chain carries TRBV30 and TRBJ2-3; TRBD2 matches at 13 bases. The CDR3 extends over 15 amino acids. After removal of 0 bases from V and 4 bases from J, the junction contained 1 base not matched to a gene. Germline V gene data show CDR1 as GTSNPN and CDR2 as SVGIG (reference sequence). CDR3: CAWSVGLAGADTQYF. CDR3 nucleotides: TGTGCCTGGAGTGTCGGACTAGCGGGAGCAGATACGCAGTATTTT.

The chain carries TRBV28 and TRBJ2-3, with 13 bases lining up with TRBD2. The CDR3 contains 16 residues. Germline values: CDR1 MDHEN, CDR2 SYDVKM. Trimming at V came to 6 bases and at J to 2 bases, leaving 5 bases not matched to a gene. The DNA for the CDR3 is TGTGCCAGCAGCCAGGGGACTAGCGGGGCCACAGATACGCAGTATTTT. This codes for CASSQGTSGATDTQYF.

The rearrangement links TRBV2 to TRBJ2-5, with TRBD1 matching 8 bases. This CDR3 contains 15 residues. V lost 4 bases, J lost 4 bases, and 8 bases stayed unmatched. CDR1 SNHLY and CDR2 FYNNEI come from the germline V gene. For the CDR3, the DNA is TGTGCCAGCAGTGCCAGGACAGGGATAACAGAGACCCAGTACTTC. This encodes CASSARTGITETQYF. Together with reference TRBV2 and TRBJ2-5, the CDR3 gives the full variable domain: EPEVTQTPSHQVTQMGQEVILRCVPISNHLYFYWYRQILGQKVEFLVSFYNNEISEKSEIFDDQFSVERPDGSNFTLKIRSTKLEDSAMYFCASSARTGITETQYFGPGTRLLVL.

CDR3 coding DNA: TGTGCCAGCAGCCGACTCGGTTCGGGCTCCTACAATGAGCAGTTCTTC. It yields the protein CASSRLGSGSYNEQFF. The J gene is TRBJ2-1, the V gene TRBV9; no clear D gene. Germline V lookup: CDR1 SGDLS, CDR2 YYNGEE. V shed 4 bases and J shed 0 bases, with 14 bases lying between them. The CDR3 has 16 amino acids.

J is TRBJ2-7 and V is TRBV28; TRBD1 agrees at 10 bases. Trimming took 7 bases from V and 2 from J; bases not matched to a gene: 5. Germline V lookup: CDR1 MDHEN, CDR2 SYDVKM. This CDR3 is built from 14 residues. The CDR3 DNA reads TGTGCCAGCATTTCAGGACAGGGGGCCTACGAGCAGTACTTC. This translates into CASISGQGAYEQYF.

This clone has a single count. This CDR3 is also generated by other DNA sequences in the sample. CDR3 sequence: CAWSVPAGPIHEQFF. Here the CDR3 DNA reads TGTGCCTGGAGTGTACCGGCCGGCCCCATCCATGAGCAGTTCTTC. The chain employs TRBV30 and TRBJ2-1; D ambiguous. Trimming removed 0 bases from V and 8 bases from J, with 17 bases in between. The CDR3 spans 15 residues. Germline V gives CDR1 GTSNPN, CDR2 SVGIG (reference sequence). The variable domain in full, with the rest retrieved from reference TRBV30 and TRBJ2-1, is SQTIHQWPATLVQPVGSPLSLECTVEGTSNPNLYWYRQAAGRGLQLLFYSVGIGQISSEVPQNLSASRPQDRQFILSSKKLLLSDSGFYLCAWSVPAGPIHEQFFGPGTRLTVL.

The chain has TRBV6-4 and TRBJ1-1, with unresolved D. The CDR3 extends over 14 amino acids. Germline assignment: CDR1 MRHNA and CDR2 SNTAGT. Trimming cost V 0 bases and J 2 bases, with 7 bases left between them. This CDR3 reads CASSDSRSNTEAFF. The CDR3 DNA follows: TGTGCCAGCAGTGACTCGAGGAGCAACACTGAAGCTTTCTTT.

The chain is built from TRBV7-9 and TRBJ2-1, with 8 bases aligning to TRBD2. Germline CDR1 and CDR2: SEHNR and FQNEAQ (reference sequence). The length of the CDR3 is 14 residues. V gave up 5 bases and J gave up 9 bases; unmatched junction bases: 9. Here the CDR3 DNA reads TGTGCCAGCAGCCGGGGGGGCATTTATGGTGAGCAGTTCTTC. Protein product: CASSRGGIYGEQFF.

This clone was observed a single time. CDR3 region: CASYGRGEIYEQYF. CDR3 DNA: TGTGCCAGCTATGGCAGGGGGGAAATCTACGAGCAGTACTTC. The chain carries TRBV28 and TRBJ2-7, with a possible D match to TRBD1 (7 bases). Trimming removed 8 bases at V and 3 bases at J, with 17 bases between. Germline V gene lookup returns CDR1 MDHEN and CDR2 SYDVKM. The CDR3 has 14 amino acids.